Reported below is one T cell receptor (beta chain). Other DNA sequences in this sample translate to the same CDR3. Trimming took 5 bases from V and 4 from J; bases not matched to a gene: 3. CDR1 is SGHTA, CDR2 FQGTGA, per germline. This CDR3 is 13 amino acids long. The data were taken from a study of blood T cell repertoires in COVID-19. The wider study: Italy, Spain and the United States were the sources of the convalescent and acute COVID-19 samples. Sources were T cells, B-cell-depleted T cells, or PBMCs; the material itself was cDNA or gDNA.

In the authors' methods: Amplification from reference gene primers served as the basis for estimated nucleated cell counts. TCRdb's copy holds only in-frame clones and misses some; the assay was immunoSEQ multiplex PCR. Clone size and V and J calls were adopted from that table, with D and trimming inferred from the DNA. This table holds over 300,000 clones, around 85% found once. The V gene is TRBV7-3, the J gene TRBJ2-7; 9 bases line up with TRBD1. The sequence derives from a human donor in a cohort sampled during active COVID-19. Material: peripheral blood. CDR3 nucleotide sequence: TGTGCCAGCAGCCCGGGACAGGGTTACGAGCAGTACTTC. Protein: CASSPGQGYEQYF. The full variable domain, completed using reference TRBV7-3 and TRBJ2-7, is GAGVSQTPSNKVTEKGKYVELRCDPISGHTALYWYRQSLGQGPEFLIYFQGTGAADDSGLPNDRFFAVRPEGSVSTLKIQRTERGDSAVYLCASSPGQGYEQYFGPGTRLTVT.